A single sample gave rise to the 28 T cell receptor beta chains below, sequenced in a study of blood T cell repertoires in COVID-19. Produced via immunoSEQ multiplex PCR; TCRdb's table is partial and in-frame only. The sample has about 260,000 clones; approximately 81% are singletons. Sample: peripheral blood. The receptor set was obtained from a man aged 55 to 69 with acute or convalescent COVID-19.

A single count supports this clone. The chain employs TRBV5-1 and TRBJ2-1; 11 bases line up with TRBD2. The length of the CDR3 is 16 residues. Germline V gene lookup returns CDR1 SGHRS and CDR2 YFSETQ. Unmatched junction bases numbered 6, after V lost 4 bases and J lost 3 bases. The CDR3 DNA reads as TGCGCCAGCAGCCGATCCGGGACTAGCGGCTACAATGAGCAGTTCTTC. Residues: CASSRSGTSGYNEQFF.

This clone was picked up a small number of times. The CDR3, as DNA: TGTGCCAGCAGCTTAGCCGGCCTAGCGACCGGGGAGCTGTTTTTT. This translates into CASSLAGLATGELFF. This chain links TRBV7-9 with TRBJ2-2; tentative D call: TRBD2 (6 bases). The germline V and J ends were trimmed by 0 bases and 5 bases, with 10 bases remaining between them. The CDR3 is 15 residues long. Germline CDR1 reads SEHNR; CDR2 reads FQNEAQ (reference sequence).

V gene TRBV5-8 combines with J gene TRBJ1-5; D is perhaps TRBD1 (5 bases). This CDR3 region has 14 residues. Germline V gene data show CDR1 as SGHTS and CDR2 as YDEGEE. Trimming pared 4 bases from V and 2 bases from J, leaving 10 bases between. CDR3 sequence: CASSPGLGNQPQHF. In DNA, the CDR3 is TGTGCCAGCAGCCCAGGGTTAGGCAATCAGCCCCAGCATTTT.

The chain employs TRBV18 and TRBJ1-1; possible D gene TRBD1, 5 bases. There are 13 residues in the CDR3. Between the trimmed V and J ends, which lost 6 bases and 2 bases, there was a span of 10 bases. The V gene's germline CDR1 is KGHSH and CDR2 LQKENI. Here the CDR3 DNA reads TGTGCCAGCTCCCCCGACAGCAACACTGAAGCTTTCTTT. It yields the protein CASSPDSNTEAFF.

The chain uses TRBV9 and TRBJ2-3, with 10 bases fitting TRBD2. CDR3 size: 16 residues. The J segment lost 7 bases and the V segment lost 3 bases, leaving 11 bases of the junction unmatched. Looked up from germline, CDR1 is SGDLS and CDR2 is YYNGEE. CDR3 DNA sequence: TGTGCCAGCAGCGCCCAGTTTAGCGGGGGGTCGAATACGCAGTATTTT. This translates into CASSAQFSGGSNTQYF.

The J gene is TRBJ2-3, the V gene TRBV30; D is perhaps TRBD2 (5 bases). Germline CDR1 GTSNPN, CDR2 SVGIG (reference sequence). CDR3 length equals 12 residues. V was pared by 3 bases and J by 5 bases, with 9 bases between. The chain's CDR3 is CAWSAEEDTQYF. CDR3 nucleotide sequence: TGTGCCTGGAGCGCGGAGGAAGATACGCAGTATTTT. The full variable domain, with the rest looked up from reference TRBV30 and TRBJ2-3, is SQTIHQWPATLVQPVGSPLSLECTVEGTSNPNLYWYRQAAGRGLQLLFYSVGIGQISSEVPQNLSASRPQDRQFILSSKKLLLSDSGFYLCAWSAEEDTQYFGPGTRLTVL.

The CDR3: CASSLSTGTMDYEQYF. The CDR3 nucleotides are TGTGCCAGCAGCTTATCTACCGGGACAATGGATTACGAGCAGTACTTC. The chain couples TRBV7-8 to TRBJ2-7, with D perhaps TRBD1 (6 bases). Trimming removed 2 bases at V and 4 bases at J, with 18 bases between. Germline V CDR1 and CDR2: SGHVS, FQNEAQ. This CDR3 is 16 amino acids long.

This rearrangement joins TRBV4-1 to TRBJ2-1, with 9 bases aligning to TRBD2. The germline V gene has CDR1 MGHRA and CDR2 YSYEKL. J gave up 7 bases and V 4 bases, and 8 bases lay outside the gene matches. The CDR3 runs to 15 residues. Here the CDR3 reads CASSLGSAGGNEQFF. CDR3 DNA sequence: TGCGCCAGCAGCCTTGGGTCTGCGGGGGGGAATGAGCAGTTCTTC.

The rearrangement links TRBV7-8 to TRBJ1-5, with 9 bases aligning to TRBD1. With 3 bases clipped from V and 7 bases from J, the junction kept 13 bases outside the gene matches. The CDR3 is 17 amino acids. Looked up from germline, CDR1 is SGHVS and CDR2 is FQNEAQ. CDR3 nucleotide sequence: TGTGCCAGCAGCTTGAGATCGCCGACAGGGGGAGGACAGCCCCAGCATTTT. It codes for CASSLRSPTGGGQPQHF.

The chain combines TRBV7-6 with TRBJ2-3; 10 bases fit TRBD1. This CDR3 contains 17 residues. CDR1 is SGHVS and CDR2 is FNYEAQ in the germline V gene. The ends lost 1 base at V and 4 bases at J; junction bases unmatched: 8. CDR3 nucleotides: TGTGCCAGCAGCTTAGTAGTGGGACAGGGGTTGTCAGATACGCAGTATTTT. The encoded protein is CASSLVVGQGLSDTQYF.

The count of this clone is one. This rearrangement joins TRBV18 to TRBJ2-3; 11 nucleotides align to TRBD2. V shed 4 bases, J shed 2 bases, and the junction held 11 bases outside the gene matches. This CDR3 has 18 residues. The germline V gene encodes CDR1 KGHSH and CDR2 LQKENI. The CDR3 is CASSQIRPSGRNTDTQYF. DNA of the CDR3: TGTGCCAGCTCACAGATTCGCCCTAGCGGGAGGAACACAGATACGCAGTATTTT.

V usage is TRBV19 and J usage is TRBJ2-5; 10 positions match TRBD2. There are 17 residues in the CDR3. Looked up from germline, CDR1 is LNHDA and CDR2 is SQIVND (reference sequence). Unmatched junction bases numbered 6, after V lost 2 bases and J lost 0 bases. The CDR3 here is CASSILAGGPYQETQYF. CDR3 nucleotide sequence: TGTGCCAGTAGTATATTAGCGGGGGGCCCGTACCAAGAGACCCAGTACTTC. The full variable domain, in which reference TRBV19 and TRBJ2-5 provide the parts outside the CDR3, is DGGITQSPKYLFRKEGQNVTLSCEQNLNHDAMYWYRQDPGQGLRLIYYSQIVNDFQKGDIAEGYSVSREKKESFPLTVTSAQKNPTAFYLCASSILAGGPYQETQYFGPGTRLLVL.

CDR3 DNA: TGTGCCACCAGTGATTCGGCGGGAGGAGATACGCAGTATTTT. It translates to CATSDSAGGDTQYF. The V gene is TRBV24-1, the J gene TRBJ2-3, with 8 bases fitting TRBD2. After removal of 2 bases from V and 5 bases from J, the junction contained 2 bases not matched to a gene. CDR1 KGHDR and CDR2 SFDVKD come from the germline V gene. The CDR3 has 14 amino acids.

CDR3 nucleotides: TGTGCCATCAGTGAAGGAGGGTCGAACACTGAAGCTTTCTTT. Translating it yields CAISEGGSNTEAFF. The chain employs TRBV10-3 and TRBJ1-1; no firm D call. The germline V gene has CDR1 ENHRY and CDR2 SYGVKD. The length of the CDR3 is 14 residues. Trimming stripped 3 bases from V and 1 base from J, with 9 bases between.

The CDR3 nucleotides read TGTGCCAGCAGCCAAGTTCTCGGGACTGAAGCTTTCTTT. It yields the protein CASSQVLGTEAFF. The V and J genes are TRBV14 and TRBJ1-1; D is unclear. V was pared by 1 base and J by 5 bases, with 8 bases between. Germline assignment: CDR1 SGHDN and CDR2 FVKESK. The CDR3 is 13 amino acids.

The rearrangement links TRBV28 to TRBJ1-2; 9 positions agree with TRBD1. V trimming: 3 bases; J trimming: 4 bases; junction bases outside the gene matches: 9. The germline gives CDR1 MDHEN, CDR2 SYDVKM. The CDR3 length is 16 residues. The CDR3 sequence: CASSLSGTGKAYGYTF. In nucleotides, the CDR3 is TGTGCCAGCAGTTTGTCCGGGACAGGGAAGGCCTATGGCTACACCTTC.

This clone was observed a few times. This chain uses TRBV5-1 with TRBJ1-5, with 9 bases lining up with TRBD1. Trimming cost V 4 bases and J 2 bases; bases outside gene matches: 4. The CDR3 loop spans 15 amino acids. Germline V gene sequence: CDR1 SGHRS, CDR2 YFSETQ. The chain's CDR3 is CASSLTGGGNQPQHF. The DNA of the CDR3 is TGCGCCAGCAGCCTCACAGGGGGCGGCAATCAGCCCCAGCATTTT.

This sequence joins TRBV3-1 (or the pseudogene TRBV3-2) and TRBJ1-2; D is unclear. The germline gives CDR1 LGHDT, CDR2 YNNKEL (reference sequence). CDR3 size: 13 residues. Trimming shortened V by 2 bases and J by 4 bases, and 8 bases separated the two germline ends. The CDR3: CASSQQDVYGYTF. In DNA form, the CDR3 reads TGTGCCAGCAGCCAACAGGATGTCTATGGCTACACCTTC.

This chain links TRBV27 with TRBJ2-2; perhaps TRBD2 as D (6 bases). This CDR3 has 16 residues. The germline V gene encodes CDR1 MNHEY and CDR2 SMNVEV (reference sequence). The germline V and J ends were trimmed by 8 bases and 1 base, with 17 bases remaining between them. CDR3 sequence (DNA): TGTGCCAGCCGCGGTTGGCGGCGGGGGAACACCGGGGAGCTGTTTTTT. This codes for CASRGWRRGNTGELFF.

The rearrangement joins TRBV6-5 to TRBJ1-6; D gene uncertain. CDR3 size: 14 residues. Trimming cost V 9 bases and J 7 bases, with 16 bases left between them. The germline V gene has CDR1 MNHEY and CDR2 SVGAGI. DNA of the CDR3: TGTGCCAGTCGCGAAAATATGGAGAATTCACCCCTCCACTTT. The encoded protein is CASRENMENSPLHF.

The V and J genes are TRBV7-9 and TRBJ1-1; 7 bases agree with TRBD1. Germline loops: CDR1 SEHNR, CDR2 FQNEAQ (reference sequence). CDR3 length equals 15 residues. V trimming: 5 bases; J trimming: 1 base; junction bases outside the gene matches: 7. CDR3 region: CASSRTGAGNTEAFF. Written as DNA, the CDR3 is TGTGCCAGCAGCCGAACAGGGGCCGGGAACACTGAAGCTTTCTTT.

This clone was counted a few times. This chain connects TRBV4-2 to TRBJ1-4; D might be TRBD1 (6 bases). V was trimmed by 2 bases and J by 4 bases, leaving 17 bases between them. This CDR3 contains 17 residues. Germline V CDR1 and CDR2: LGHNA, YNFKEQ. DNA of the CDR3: TGTGCCAGCAGCCAAACCACTCACAGGGACCGTAATGAAAAACTGTTTTTT. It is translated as CASSQTTHRDRNEKLFF.

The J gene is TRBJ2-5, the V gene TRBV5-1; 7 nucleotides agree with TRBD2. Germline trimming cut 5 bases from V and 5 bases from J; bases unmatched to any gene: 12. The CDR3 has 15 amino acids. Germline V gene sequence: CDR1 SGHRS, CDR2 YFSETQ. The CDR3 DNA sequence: TGCGCCAGCAGTCAAGAGCGGGGCTTCTGGGAGACCCAGTACTTC. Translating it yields CASSQERGFWETQYF.

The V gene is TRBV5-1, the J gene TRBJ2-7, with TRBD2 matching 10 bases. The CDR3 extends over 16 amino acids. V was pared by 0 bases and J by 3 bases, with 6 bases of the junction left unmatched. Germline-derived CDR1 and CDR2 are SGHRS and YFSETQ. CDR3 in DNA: TGCGCCAGCAGCTTGGGCTCTAGCGGGAGCTTCTACGAGCAGTACTTC. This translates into CASSLGSSGSFYEQYF.

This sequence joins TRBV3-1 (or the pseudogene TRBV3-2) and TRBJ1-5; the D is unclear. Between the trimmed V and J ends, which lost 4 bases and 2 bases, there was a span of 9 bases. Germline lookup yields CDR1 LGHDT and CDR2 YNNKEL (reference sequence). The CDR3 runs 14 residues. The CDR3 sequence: CASSLTQGNQPQHF. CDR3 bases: TGTGCCAGCAGCCTGACGCAGGGCAATCAGCCCCAGCATTTT.

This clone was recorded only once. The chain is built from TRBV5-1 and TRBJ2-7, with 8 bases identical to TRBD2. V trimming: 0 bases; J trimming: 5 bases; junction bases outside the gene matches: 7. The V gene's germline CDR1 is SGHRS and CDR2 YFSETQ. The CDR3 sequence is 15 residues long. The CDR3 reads CASSLALGGANEQYF. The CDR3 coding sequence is TGCGCCAGCAGCTTGGCTCTCGGGGGGGCAAACGAGCAGTACTTC. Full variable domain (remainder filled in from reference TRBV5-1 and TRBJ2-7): KAGVTQTPRYLIKTRGQQVTLSCSPISGHRSVSWYQQTPGQGLQFLFEYFSETQRNKGNFPGRFSGRQFSNSRSEMNVSTLELGDSALYLCASSLALGGANEQYFGPGTRLTVT.

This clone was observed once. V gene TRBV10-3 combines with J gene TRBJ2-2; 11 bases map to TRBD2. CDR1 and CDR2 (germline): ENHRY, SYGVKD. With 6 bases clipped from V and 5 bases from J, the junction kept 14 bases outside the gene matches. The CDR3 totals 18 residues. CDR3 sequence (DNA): TGTGCCATCAGAGATTTAGCGGGAGGGCAGGAGTGGACCGGGGAGCTGTTTTTT. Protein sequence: CAIRDLAGGQEWTGELFF.

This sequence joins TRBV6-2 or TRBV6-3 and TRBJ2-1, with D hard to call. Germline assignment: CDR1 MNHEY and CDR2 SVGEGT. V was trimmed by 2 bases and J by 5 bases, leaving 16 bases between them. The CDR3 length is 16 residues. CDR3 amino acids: CASSYAAALANNEQFF. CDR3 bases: TGTGCCAGCAGTTACGCCGCGGCCCTTGCTAACAATGAGCAGTTCTTC.